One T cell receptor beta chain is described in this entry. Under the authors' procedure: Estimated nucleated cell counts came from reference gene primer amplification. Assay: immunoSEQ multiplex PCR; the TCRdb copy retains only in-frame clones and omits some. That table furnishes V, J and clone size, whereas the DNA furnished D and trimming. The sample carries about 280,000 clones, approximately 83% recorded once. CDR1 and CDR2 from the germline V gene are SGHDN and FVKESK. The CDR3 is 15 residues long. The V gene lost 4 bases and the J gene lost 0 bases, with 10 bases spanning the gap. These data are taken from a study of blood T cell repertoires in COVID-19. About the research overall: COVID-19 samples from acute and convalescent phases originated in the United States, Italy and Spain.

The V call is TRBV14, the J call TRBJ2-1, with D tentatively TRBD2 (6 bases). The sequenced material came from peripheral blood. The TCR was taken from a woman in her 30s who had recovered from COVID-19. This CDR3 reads CASSPPGSSYNEQFF. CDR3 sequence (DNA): TGTGCCAGCAGCCCCCCCGGGAGCTCCTACAATGAGCAGTTCTTC.